This T cell receptor (beta chain) was identified during a study of early T cells in non-severe SARS-CoV-2 infection (dated by TCRdb to 2020 to 2022). For context, the study as a whole: TCR sequencing used bulk RNA from unsorted whole blood, so alpha and beta chains could not be paired.

About this clonotype: Its antigen remains undetermined. There are no base qualities to consult, and no much larger clone falls within one base.

Set within a cohort of healthcare workers in London, UK, this nested case-control study involved weekly PCR testing of nasopharyngeal swabs along with blood sampling. Healthcare workers were recruited between 23 and 31 March 2020, during the week of the UK lockdown, and were followed weekly for up to about 15 weeks. Paper-wide results and their limitations: VDJdb matching was skewed toward anti-spike CD8 responses and likely underestimated virus-specific expansions by missing private and CD4 specificities.

Library preparation employed 5' RACE. Sequencing used a NextSeq 500. In the TCR library protocol, unique molecular identifiers were attached to individual cDNA molecules to correct for PCR bias and sequencing error. Both TCR alpha and beta chains were sequenced, and tight co-correlation was observed between alpha and beta sequence abundances in each sample. The study's processing was this. Decombinator V4 was used to annotate the V gene, J gene and CDR3 of the TCR sequences. Expanded TCRs were defined as changing significantly between any two time points under a Poisson model with p below 0.0001. TCR abundances were normalised to the total number of TCRs sequenced in each sample and reported as counts per million. VDJdb, accessed 1 November 2021, was searched for CMV, EBV and SARS-CoV-2 annotated TCRs, with TCRs annotated for multiple antigens excluded. In TCRdb, the public reads were trimmed at Q25 with fastp and aligned with MiXCR, with productive beta chains retained. Entries are consolidated by CDR3 protein sequence, retaining the most common genes and DNA. For this entry, the V and J calls and clone size follow TCRdb and not the study's own pipeline. The sample has around 68,000 distinct CDR3 sequences on record, approximately 12% of them singletons. Of the sample, roughly 1.4% falls within the top ten clones.

This receptor was obtained from an adult who was a healthcare worker with PCR-confirmed SARS-CoV-2 infection or an uninfected control (not recorded which). Specimen: whole blood, collected at baseline.

For the CDR3, the sequence is CASSRRGTEAFF. The bases are TGTGCCAGCAGTCGCAGGGGGACTGAAGCTTTCTTT. The rearranged chain carries TRBV28 and TRBJ1-1; a stretch of 7 junction bases matches TRBD1. Taken from the germline V gene, the CDR1 and CDR2 loops are MDHEN and SYDVKM. V is cut back by 5 bases and J by 5 bases, with 2 bases in the junction unmatched. The CDR3, cysteine through phenylalanine, is 12 amino acids long. Here the CDR3 DNA is all that survives: 36 bases in frame from base 1.